The rows below give T cell receptor beta chains drawn from one sample of a study of CD8+ T cells in alopecia areata. Sequencing was performed with immunoSEQ multiplex PCR; in TCRdb, only in-frame clones are kept and a portion is missing. Of roughly 220,000 clones listed, 35% to 40% are singletons. The sequencing used CD4+ T cells sorted from blood, collected at approximately week 34, from a patient treated with tofacitinib. The receptors were gathered from a human donor with alopecia areata. CDR3s leave out the opening cysteine and the closing phenylalanine or tryptophan. D genes are given only for firm matches.

TRBV5-4	NA	TRBJ1-2	ASSLALGADRGYT
TRBV4-1	NA	TRBJ1-5	ASSHPSEGGGAQPQH
TRBV29-1	NA	TRBJ2-1	SVAPALDEQF
TRBV29-1	NA	TRBJ1-2	SVEEARAIYGYT
TRBV7-3	NA	TRBJ1-1	ASSLIAGNTEAF
TRBV25-1	NA	TRBJ1-2	ASSEYKSGYT
TRBV9	NA	TRBJ1-2	ASSVSFNYGYT
TRBV11-2	NA	TRBJ2-3	ASSSHGGRADTQY
TRBV7-9	TRBD2	TRBJ2-5	ASRLAVQETQY
TRBV5-1	NA	TRBJ2-3	ASSSDGTDTQY
TRBV6-5	NA	TRBJ1-1	ASSYPDIYGNTEAF
TRBV2	TRBD1	TRBJ1-5	ASKHRDRVGQPQH
TRBV29-1	NA	TRBJ2-2	SVNTGELF
TRBV2	TRBD1	TRBJ1-5	ASRRQGGGNQPQH
TRBV18	TRBD1	TRBJ2-5	ASSSGQGRETQY
TRBV7-3	NA	TRBJ1-1	ASSPGANTEAF
TRBV11-1	NA	TRBJ2-2	ASRGLLGTPYTGELF
TRBV14	NA	TRBJ2-5	ASSQEFSWATETQY
TRBV2	NA	TRBJ2-1	ASSDGGQSNEQF
TRBV5-1	NA	TRBJ2-5	ASSTRDQETQY
TRBV6-1	TRBD2	TRBJ2-1	ASSEGFGGSSYNEQF
TRBV23-1	NA	TRBJ1-1	ASKNGGKNTEAF
TRBV7-9	NA	TRBJ2-3	ASSYSSTDTQY
TRBV30	TRBD1	TRBJ1-4	AWRDRGGGKLF